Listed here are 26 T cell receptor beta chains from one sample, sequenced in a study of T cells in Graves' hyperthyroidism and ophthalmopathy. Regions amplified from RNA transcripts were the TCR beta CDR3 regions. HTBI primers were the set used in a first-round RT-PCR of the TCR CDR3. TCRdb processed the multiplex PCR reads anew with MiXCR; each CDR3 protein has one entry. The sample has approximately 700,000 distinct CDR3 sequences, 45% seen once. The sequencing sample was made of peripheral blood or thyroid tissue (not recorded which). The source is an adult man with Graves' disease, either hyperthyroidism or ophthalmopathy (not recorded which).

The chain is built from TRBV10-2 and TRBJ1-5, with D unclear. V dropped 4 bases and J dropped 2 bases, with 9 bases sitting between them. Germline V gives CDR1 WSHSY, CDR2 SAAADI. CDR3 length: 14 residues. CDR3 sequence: CASSGHMGNQPQHF. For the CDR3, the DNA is TGCGCCAGCAGTGGGCATATGGGCAATCAGCCCCAGCATTTT.

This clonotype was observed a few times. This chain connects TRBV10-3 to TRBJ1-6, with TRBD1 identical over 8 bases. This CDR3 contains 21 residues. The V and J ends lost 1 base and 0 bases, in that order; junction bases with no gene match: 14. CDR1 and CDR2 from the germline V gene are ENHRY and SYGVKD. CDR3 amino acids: CAISELGQAIRSSSYNSPLHF. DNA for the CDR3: TGTGCCATCAGTGAGTTGGGACAGGCCATAAGGTCTAGCTCCTATAATTCACCCCTCCACTTT.

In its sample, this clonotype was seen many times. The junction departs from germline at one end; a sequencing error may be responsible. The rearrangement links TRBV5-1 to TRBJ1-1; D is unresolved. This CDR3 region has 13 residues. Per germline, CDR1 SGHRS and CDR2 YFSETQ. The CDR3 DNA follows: TGTGCCAGCAGTGTAACGGTGAACACTGAAGCTTTCTTT. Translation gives CASSVTVNTEAFF.

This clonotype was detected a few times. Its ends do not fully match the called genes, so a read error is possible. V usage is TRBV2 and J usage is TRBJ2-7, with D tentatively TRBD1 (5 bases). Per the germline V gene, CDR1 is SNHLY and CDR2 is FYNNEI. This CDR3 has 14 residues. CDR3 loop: CANSSGIFGYEQYF. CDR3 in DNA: TGTGCCAACAGTTCAGGGATTTTCGGCTACGAGCAGTACTTC.

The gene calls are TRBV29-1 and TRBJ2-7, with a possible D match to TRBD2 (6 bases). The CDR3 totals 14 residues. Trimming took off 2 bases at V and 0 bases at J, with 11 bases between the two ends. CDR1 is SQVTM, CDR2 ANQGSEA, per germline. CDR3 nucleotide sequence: TGCAGCGTTGAAAGAGCGGGTAGCTCCTACGAGCAGTACTTC. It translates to CSVERAGSSYEQYF.

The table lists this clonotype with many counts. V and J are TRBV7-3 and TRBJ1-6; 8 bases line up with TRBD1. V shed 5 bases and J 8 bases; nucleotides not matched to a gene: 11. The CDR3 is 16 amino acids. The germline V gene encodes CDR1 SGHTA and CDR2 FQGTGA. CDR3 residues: CASSLNPRGLDSPLHF. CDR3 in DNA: TGTGCCAGCAGCCTCAACCCCAGGGGGCTGGATTCACCCCTCCACTTT.

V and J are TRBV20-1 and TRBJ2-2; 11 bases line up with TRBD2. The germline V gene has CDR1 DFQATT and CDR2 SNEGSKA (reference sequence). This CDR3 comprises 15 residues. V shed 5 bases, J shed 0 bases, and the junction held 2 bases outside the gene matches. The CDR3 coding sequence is TGCAGTGCTGAGACTAGCGGGGCGAACACCGGGGAGCTGTTTTTT. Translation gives CSAETSGANTGELFF.

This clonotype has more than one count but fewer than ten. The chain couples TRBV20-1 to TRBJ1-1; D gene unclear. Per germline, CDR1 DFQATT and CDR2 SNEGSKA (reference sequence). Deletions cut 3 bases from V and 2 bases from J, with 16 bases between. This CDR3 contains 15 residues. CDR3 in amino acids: CSASFPPGPNTEAFF. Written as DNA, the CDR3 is TGCAGTGCTAGTTTCCCGCCAGGCCCTAACACTGAAGCTTTCTTT.

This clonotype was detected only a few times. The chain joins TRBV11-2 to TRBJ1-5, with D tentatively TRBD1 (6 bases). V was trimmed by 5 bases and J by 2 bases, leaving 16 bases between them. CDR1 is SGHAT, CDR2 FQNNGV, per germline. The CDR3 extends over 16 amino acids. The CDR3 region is CASSQATGLGNQPQHF. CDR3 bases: TGTGCCAGCAGCCAAGCTACAGGGCTTGGCAATCAGCCCCAGCATTTT.

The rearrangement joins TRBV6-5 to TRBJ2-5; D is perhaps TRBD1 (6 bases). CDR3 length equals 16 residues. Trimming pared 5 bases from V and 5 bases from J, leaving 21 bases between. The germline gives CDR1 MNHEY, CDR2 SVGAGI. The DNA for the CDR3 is TGTGCCAGCAGTGAAAGTTCAGCTGGGGGCAAGGAGACCCAGTACTTC. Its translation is CASSESSAGGKETQYF.

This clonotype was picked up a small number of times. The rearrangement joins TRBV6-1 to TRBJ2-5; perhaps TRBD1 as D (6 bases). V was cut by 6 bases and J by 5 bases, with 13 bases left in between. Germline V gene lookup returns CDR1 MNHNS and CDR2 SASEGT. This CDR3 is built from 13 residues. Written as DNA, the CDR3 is TGTGCCAGCAGAACAGGGTCAGGGGAGACCCAGTACTTC. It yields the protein CASRTGSGETQYF.

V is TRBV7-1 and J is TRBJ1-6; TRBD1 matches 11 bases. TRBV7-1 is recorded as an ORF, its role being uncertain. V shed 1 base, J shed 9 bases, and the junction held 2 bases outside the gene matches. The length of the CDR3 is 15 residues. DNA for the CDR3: TGTGCCAGCAGCTCAGGGACAGGGGGCGGTTCACCCCTCCACTTT. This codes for CASSSGTGGGSPLHF.

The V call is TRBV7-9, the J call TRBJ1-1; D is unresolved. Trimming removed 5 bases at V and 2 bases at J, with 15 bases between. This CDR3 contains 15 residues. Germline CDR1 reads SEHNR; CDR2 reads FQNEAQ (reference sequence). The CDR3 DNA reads TGTGCCAGCAGCCCCTGGCCGGGCGGAAACACTGAAGCTTTCTTT. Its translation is CASSPWPGGNTEAFF.

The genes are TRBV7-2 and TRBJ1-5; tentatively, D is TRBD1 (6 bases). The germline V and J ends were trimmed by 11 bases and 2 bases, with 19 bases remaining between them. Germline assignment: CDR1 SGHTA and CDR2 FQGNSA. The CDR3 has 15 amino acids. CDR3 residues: CALPGYRVGNQPQHF. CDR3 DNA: TGTGCCCTTCCGGGTTACAGGGTGGGCAATCAGCCCCAGCATTTT.

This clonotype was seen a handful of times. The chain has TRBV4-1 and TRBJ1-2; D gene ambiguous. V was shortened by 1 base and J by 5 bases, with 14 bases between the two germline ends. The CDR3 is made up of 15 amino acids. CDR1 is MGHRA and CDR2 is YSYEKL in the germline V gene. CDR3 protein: CASSQVGLADYGYTF. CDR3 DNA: TGCGCCAGCAGCCAAGTAGGGTTGGCGGATTATGGCTACACCTTC.

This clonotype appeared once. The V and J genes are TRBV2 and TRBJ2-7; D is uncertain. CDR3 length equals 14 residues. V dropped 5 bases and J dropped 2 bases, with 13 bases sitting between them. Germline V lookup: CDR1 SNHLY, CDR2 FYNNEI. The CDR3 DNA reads TGTGCCAGCAGTTACTCCGGGTTTCCCTACGAGCAGTACTTC. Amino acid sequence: CASSYSGFPYEQYF.

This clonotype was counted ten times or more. The CDR3 spells CASSEDAGTFTNYGYTF. The CDR3 DNA sequence: TGTGCCAGCAGTGAAGATGCAGGGACGTTTACTAACTATGGCTACACCTTC. The rearrangement uses TRBV2 and TRBJ1-2; a weak D match, TRBD1 (5 bases). This CDR3 spans 17 amino acids. Germline V lookup: CDR1 SNHLY, CDR2 FYNNEI. Trimming took off 1 base at V and 0 bases at J, with 15 bases between the two ends.

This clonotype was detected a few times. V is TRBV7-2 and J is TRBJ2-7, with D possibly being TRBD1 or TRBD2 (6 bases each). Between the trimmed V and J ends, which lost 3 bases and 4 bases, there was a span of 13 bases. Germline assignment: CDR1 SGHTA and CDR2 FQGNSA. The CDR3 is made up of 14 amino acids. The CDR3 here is CASSFSGGGYEQYF. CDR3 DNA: TGTGCCAGCAGCTTTAGCGGAGGGGGGTACGAGCAGTACTTC.

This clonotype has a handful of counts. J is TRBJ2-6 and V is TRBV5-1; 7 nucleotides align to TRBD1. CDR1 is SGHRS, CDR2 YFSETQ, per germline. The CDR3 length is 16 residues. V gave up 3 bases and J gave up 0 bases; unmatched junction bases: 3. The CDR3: CASSWDRSSGANVLTF. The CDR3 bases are TGCGCCAGCAGCTGGGACAGAAGCTCTGGGGCCAACGTCCTGACTTTC.

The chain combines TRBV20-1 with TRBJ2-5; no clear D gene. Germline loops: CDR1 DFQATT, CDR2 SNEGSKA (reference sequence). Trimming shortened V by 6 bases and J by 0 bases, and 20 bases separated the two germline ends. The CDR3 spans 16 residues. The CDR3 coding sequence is TGCAGTGCCTCGGACCCGCTAAGGGAATACCAAGAGACCCAGTACTTC. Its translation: CSASDPLREYQETQYF.

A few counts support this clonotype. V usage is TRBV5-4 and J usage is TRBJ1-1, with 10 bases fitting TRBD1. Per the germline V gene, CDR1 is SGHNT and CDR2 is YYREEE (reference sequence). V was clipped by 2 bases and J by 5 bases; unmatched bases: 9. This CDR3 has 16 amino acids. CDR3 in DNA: TGTGCCAGCAGCTTCGGGACAGGGGACGCGGGAACTGAAGCTTTCTTT. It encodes CASSFGTGDAGTEAFF.

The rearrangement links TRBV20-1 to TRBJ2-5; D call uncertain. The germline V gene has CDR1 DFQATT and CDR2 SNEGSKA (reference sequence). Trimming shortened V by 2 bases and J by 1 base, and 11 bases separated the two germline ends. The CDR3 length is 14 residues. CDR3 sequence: CSARWNPPQETQYF. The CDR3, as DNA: TGCAGTGCTAGATGGAACCCTCCCCAAGAGACCCAGTACTTC.

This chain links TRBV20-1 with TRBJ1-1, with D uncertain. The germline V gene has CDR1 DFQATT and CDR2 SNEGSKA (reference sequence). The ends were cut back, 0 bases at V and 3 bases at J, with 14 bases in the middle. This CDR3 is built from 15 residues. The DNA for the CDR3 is TGCAGTGCTAGAGATCGGGTCGGTTACTACACTGAAGCTTTCTTT. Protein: CSARDRVGYYTEAFF.

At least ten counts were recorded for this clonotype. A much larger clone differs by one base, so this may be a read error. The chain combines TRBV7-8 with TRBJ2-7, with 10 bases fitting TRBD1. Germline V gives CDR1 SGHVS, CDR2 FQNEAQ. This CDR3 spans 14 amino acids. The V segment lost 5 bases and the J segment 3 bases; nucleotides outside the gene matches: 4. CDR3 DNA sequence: TGTGCCAGCAGCCAGGACAGGGGGGACTACGAGCAGTACTTC. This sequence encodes CASSQDRGDYEQYF.

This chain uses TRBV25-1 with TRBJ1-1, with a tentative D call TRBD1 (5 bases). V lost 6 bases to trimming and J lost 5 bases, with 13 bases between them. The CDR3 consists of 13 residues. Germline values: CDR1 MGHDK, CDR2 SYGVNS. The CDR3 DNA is TGTGCCAGCAGACTCCCAGGGATAACTGAAGCTTTCTTT. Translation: CASRLPGITEAFF.

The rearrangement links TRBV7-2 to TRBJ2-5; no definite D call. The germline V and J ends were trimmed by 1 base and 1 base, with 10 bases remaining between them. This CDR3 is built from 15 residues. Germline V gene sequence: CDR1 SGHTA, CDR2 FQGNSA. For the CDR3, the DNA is TGTGCCAGCAGCTTAGTTCCCGGTATCCAAGAGACCCAGTACTTC. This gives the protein CASSLVPGIQETQYF.